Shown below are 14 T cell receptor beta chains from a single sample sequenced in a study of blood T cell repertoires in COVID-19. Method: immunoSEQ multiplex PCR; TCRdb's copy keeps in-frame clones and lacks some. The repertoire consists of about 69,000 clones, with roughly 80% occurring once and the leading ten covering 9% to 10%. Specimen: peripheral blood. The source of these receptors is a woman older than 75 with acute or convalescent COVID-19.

Here the CDR3 DNA reads TGCGCCAGCAGCTTGGGACAGGGGGTAGGAACTGAAGCTTTCTTT. The encoded protein is CASSLGQGVGTEAFF. This chain connects TRBV5-1 to TRBJ1-1; 9 bases line up with TRBD1. The CDR3 loop spans 15 amino acids. The germline CDR1 and CDR2 sequences are SGHRS and YFSETQ. V gave up 0 bases and J gave up 5 bases; unmatched junction bases: 5.

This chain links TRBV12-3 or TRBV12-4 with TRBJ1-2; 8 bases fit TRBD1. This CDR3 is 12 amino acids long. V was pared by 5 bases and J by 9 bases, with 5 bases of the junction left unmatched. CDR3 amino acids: CASSRGQGRYTF. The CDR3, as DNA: TGTGCCAGCAGTCGTGGACAGGGACGCTACACCTTC.

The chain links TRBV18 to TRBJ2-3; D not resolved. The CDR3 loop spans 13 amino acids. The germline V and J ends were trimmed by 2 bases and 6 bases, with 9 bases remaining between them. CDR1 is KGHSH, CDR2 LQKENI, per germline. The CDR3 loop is CASSPATHDTQYF. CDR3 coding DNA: TGTGCCAGCTCACCAGCGACTCACGATACGCAGTATTTT.

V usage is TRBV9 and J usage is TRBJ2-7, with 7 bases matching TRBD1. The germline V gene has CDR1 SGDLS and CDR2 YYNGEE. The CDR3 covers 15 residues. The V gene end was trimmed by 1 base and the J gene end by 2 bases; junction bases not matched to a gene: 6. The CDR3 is CASSVRTGTPYEQYF. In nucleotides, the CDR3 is TGTGCCAGCAGCGTACGGACAGGAACGCCCTACGAGCAGTACTTC.

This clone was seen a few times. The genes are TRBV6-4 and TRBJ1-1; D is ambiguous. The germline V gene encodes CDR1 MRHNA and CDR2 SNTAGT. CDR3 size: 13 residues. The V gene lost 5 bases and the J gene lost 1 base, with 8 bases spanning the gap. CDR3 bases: TGTGCCAGCAGTCAAAACAAGAACACTGAAGCTTTCTTT. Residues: CASSQNKNTEAFF.

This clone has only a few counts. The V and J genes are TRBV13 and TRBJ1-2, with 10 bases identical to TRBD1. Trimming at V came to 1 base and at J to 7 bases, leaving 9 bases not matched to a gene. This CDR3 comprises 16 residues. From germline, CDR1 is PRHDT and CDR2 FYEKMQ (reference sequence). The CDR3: CASSLDRDRGSFGYTF. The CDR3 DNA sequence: TGTGCCAGCAGCTTAGACCGGGACAGGGGTTCTTTTGGCTACACCTTC.

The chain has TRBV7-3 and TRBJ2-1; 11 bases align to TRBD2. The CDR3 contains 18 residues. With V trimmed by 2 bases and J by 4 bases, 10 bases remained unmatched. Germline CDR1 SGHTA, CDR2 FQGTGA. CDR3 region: CASSLLGPLAGGYNEQFF. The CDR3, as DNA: TGTGCCAGCAGCTTATTGGGCCCCCTAGCGGGGGGTTACAATGAGCAGTTCTTC.

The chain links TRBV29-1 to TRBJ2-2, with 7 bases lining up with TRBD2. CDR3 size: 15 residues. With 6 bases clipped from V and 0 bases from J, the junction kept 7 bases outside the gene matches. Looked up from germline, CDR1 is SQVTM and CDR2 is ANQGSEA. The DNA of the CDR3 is TGCAGCGTGACAAGTGGGACTACGAACACCGGGGAGCTGTTTTTT. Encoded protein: CSVTSGTTNTGELFF.

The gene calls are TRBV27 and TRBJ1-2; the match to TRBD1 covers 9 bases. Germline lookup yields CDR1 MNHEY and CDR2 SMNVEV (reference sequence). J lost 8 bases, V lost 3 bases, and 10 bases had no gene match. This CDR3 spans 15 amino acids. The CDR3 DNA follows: TGTGCCAGCAGTTTGGTCGACAGGGGGTTAGTAGGCTACACCTTC. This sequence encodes CASSLVDRGLVGYTF.

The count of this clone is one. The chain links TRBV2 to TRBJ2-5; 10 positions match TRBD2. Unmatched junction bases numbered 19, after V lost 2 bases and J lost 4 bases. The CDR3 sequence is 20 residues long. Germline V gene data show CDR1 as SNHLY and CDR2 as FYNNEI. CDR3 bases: TGTGCCAGCAGTGAAAGGTTGCCTAGCGGGGGTACGGCGTACAGAGAGACCCAGTACTTC. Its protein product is CASSERLPSGGTAYRETQYF.

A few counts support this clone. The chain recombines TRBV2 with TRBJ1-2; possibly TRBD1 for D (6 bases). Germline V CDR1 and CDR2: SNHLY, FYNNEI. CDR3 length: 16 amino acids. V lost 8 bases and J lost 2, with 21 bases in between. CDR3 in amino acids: CASGPVVIRGNYGYTF. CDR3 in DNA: TGTGCCAGCGGGCCGGTCGTAATAAGGGGGAACTATGGCTACACCTTC. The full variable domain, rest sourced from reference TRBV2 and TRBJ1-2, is EPEVTQTPSHQVTQMGQEVILRCVPISNHLYFYWYRQILGQKVEFLVSFYNNEISEKSEIFDDQFSVERPDGSNFTLKIRSTKLEDSAMYFCASGPVVIRGNYGYTFGSGTRLTVV.

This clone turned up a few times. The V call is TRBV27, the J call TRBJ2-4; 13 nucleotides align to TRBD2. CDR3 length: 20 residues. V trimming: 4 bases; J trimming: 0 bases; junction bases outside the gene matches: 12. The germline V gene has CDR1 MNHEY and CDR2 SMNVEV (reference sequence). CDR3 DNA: TGTGCCAGCAGTTATACAGGGACTAGCGGGGCACCTTCAGCCAAAAACATTCAGTACTTC. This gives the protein CASSYTGTSGAPSAKNIQYF.

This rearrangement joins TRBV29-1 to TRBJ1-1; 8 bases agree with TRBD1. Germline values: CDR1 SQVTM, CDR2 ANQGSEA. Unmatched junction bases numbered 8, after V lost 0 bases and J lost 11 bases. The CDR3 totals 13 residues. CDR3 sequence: CSVEDPRRQGAFF. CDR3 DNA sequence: TGCAGCGTTGAAGACCCCCGGAGACAGGGGGCTTTCTTT.

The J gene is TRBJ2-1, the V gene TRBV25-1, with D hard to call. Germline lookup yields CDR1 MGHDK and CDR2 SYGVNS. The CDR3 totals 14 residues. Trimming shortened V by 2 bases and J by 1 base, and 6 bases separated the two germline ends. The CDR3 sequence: CASSEAGSYNEQFF. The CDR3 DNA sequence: TGTGCCAGCAGTGAAGCAGGTTCCTACAATGAGCAGTTCTTC. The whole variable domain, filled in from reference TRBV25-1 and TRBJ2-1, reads EADIYQTPRYLVIGTGKKITLECSQTMGHDKMYWYQQDPGMELHLIHYSYGVNSTEKGDLSSESTVSRIRTEHFPLTLESARPSHTSQYLCASSEAGSYNEQFFGPGTRLTVL.